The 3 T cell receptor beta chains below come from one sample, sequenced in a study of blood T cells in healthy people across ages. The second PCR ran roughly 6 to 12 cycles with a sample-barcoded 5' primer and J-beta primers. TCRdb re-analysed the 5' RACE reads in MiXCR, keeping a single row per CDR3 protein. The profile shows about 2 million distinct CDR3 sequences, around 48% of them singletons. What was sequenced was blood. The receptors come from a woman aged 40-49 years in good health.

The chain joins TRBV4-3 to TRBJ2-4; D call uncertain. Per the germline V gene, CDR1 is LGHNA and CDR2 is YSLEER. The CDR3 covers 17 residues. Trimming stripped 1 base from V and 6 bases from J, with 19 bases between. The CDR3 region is CASSQVNGSPEINIQYF. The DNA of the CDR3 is TGCGCCAGCAGCCAAGTAAACGGTAGCCCCGAGATAAACATTCAGTACTTC.

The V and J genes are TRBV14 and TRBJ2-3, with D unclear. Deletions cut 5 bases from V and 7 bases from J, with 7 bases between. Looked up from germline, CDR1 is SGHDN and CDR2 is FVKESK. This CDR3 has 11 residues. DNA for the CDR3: TGTGCCAGCAGCAAAGGGCATACGCAGTATTTT. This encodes CASSKGHTQYF.

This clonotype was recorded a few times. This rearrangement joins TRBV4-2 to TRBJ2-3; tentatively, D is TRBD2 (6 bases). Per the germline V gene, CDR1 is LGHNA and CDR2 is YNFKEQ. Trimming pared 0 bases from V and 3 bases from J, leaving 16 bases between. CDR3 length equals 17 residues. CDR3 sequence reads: CASSQDVRRGGTDTQYF. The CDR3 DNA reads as TGTGCCAGCAGCCAAGATGTTAGGCGGGGTGGGACAGATACGCAGTATTTT.